The entry that follows covers one T cell receptor beta chain sequence. This specimen belongs to a study of blood T cell repertoires in COVID-19. Study at large: Whether acute or convalescent, the COVID-19 samples came from the United States, Italy and Spain. T cells, B-cell-depleted T cells, or PBMCs supplied cDNA or gDNA.

Profiling relied on immunoSEQ multiplex PCR, and the TCRdb table lists in-frame clones only, not all of them. This table holds some 300,000 clones, approximately 88% found once. The CDR3 is 12 amino acids. Germline V lookup: CDR1 MNHEY, CDR2 SVGAGI. Trimming cost V 6 bases and J 6 bases, with 9 bases left between them. This sequence joins TRBV6-5 and TRBJ1-5, with D perhaps matching TRBD1 (6 bases). The clonotype originates from a woman aged 25-40 years who had recovered from COVID-19. The sequencing input was peripheral blood. CDR3 residues: CASSAQGQPQHF. In DNA form, the CDR3 reads TGTGCCAGCAGCGCACAGGGTCAGCCCCAGCATTTT.